These T cell receptor beta chains were read from a single sample in a study of Tregs in tolerant kidney transplant recipients. Only in-frame clones appear in the TCRdb table, and some are missing; sequencing was by immunoSEQ multiplex PCR. Of about 69,000 clones in the sample, 85% to 90% were seen once. The sequencing used CD4+ T cells from blood, collected before the transplant. These receptor sequences come from a human donor who received a combined kidney and bone marrow transplant. Both conserved end residues are part of each CDR3. D genes are given only for firm matches. Some rows have no size entry. The others give once, few or many, or a class for an expanded clone.

clone_size d_call j_call v_call cdr3_length cdr3_nt cdr3_aa
- - TRBJ2-3 TRBV28 15 TGTGCCAGCAGTTTAGGTGGGAGAGGTACAGATACGCAGTATTTT CASSLGGRGTDTQYF
- TRBD1 TRBJ1-1 TRBV2 15 TGTGCCAGCAGTGCCTGGACAGGGGGGACCACTGAAGCTTTCTTT CASSAWTGGTTEAFF
- TRBD2 TRBJ2-3 TRBV28 14 TGTGCCAGCAGCCAAAGCGGGGTTACAGATACGCAGTATTTT CASSQSGVTDTQYF
- - TRBJ1-1 TRBV12-2 15 TGTGCAAGTCGCCTCCTACGGCGGGGGAGCGCTGAAGCTTTCTTT CASRLLRRGSAEAFF
- TRBD1 TRBJ1-1 TRBV18 14 TGTGCCAGCTCACCGGACAGGGGGAAAACTGAAGCTTTCTTT CASSPDRGKTEAFF
few - TRBJ1-5 TRBV9 13 TGTGCCAGCAGCGTGGGGCCAAATCAGCCCCAGCATTTT CASSVGPNQPQHF
- - TRBJ2-3 TRBV6-4 13 TGTGCCAGCAGTGCCGCTAGCGCGGATACGCAGTATTTT CASSAASADTQYF
- - TRBJ1-1 TRBV18 15 TGTGCCAGCTCACGATCCAGGGGCGAGAACACTGAAGCTTTCTTT CASSRSRGENTEAFF
- - TRBJ1-3 TRBV30 15 TGTGCCTGGAGTGAGGCAGCGTCCTCTGGAAACACCATATATTTT CAWSEAASSGNTIYF
- - TRBJ1-5 TRBV29-1 14 TGCAGCGTGCGATCGGGGGGGGTTAATCAGCCCCAGCATTTT CSVRSGGVNQPQHF
- TRBD1 TRBJ2-2 TRBV5-1 17 TGCGCCAGCAGCTTGGTGTCTGGGACAGGGGACACCGGGGAGCTGTTTTTT CASSLVSGTGDTGELFF
- TRBD1 TRBJ2-1 TRBV29-1 13 TGCAGCGTTGAAAGGACAGGGTACAATGAGCAGTTCTTC CSVERTGYNEQFF
- TRBD2 TRBJ2-3 TRBV19 14 TGTGCCAGTAGTAGGGGACTAGGTACAGATACGCAGTATTTT CASSRGLGTDTQYF
- TRBD2 TRBJ2-7 TRBV18 14 TGTGCCAGCTCGCCTCTAGCGGGTGCCTACGAGCAGTACTTC CASSPLAGAYEQYF
- TRBD2 TRBJ2-7 TRBV2 14 TGTGCCAGCAGCTTAGCGGGCCAGGCCTACGAGCAGTACTTC CASSLAGQAYEQYF
- TRBD2 TRBJ2-3 TRBV13 20 TGTGCCAGCAGCTTAGCGCGACTAGCGGGAGTGAGGGTCAGCACAGATACGCAGTATTTT CASSLARLAGVRVSTDTQYF
- TRBD1 TRBJ1-1 TRBV18 13 TGTGCCAGCTCCACGACAGGGGAGGCTGAAGCTTTCTTT CASSTTGEAEAFF
- - TRBJ2-7 TRBV7-2 13 TGTGCCAGCAGCTTAGCCAACTCCTACGAGCAGTACTTC CASSLANSYEQYF
- - TRBJ1-3 TRBV6-5 16 TGTGCCAGCAGTTCCGAGACAGCTTTCTCTGGAAACACCATATATTTT CASSSETAFSGNTIYF
- - TRBJ2-5 TRBV6-5 16 TGTGCCAGCAGTTACGGGGGGGCGGGAGTTAAGGAGACCCAGTACTTC CASSYGGAGVKETQYF
- TRBD1 TRBJ2-7 TRBV28 16 TGTGCCAGCAGTACCAACAGGGGGCGCGGGTGGTACGAGCAGTACTTC CASSTNRGRGWYEQYF
- - TRBJ2-1 TRBV27 14 TGTGCCAGCAGTTCCGCCTCGGGTGGATATGAGCAGTTCTTC CASSSASGGYEQFF
- - TRBJ2-7 TRBV5-4 15 TGTGCCAGCAGCTTGGGTGGTAGCTGGACTTACGAGCAGTACTTC CASSLGGSWTYEQYF
- - TRBJ1-4 TRBV2 13 TGTGCCAGCAGTGAATCGCGGAATGAAAAACTGTTTTTT CASSESRNEKLFF
- - TRBJ1-5 TRBV2 12 TGTGCCAGCAGTGACCGTGGGCCGCCCCAGCATTTT CASSDRGPPQHF
- TRBD2 TRBJ2-1 TRBV2 15 TGTGCCAGCAGAGAGACTAGCGGGGTCTACAATGAGCAGTTCTTC CASRETSGVYNEQFF
- TRBD2 TRBJ2-5 TRBV6-1 14 TGTGCCAGCAGCGGGACTAGCGGCCAAGAGACCCAGTACTTC CASSGTSGQETQYF
- TRBD2 TRBJ2-5 TRBV6-1 15 TGTGCCAGCAGGCCGACTAGCGGGATAAAAGAGACCCAGTACTTC CASRPTSGIKETQYF
- TRBD2 TRBJ2-3 TRBV11-1 19 TGTGCCAGCAGCTTCCTGGGACTAGCGGGAGGAATGAACACAGATACGCAGTATTTT CASSFLGLAGGMNTDTQYF
- - TRBJ2-7 TRBV7-9 15 TGTGCCAGCAGCCCCTGGCCACGGGGTTCCTACGAGCAGTACTTC CASSPWPRGSYEQYF
once TRBD1 TRBJ2-2 TRBV5-1 15 TGCGCCAGCAGTTCCGGGACAGGGGGCACCGGGGAGCTGTTTTTT CASSSGTGGTGELFF
once - TRBJ2-1 TRBV5-6 15 TGTGCCAGCAGCTTAACCCCAGGATCAAACTATGAGCAGTTCTTC CASSLTPGSNYEQFF
- TRBD2 TRBJ2-2 TRBV7-3 14 TGTGCCAGCAGCCTTGGACTAGACCCCGGGGAGCTGTTTTTT CASSLGLDPGELFF
- TRBD2 TRBJ2-1 TRBV28 15 TGTGCCAGCAGTTTAGCGGGAGTTAACACCAATGAGCAGTTCTTC CASSLAGVNTNEQFF
- - TRBJ2-3 TRBV30 11 TGTGCCTGGAGTGTACTTGATACGCAGTATTTT CAWSVLDTQYF
- - TRBJ2-7 TRBV9 14 TGTGCCAGCAGCGGTGGTTTTCCCGGGTACGAGCAGTACTTC CASSGGFPGYEQYF
- - TRBJ1-4 TRBV19 14 TGTGCCAGTAGTAGAGCCAGCGATAATGAAAAACTGTTTTTT CASSRASDNEKLFF
- - TRBJ1-2 TRBV28 13 TGTGCCAGCGGGAACCCGGGGGAGGATGGCTACACCTTC CASGNPGEDGYTF
- - TRBJ2-1 TRBV18 15 TGTGCCAGCTCACCAAGCCGAACCGGGGGCAATGAGCAGTTCTTC CASSPSRTGGNEQFF
- - TRBJ2-3 TRBV11-2 14 TGTGCCAGCAGCTTCGGAGGACCCACAGATACGCAGTATTTT CASSFGGPTDTQYF
- - TRBJ2-7 TRBV15 14 TGTGCCACCAGCAGTACGGTGGTTTCCTACGAGCAGTACTTC CATSSTVVSYEQYF
- TRBD1 TRBJ2-7 TRBV6-6 15 TGTGCCAGCAGAGAACAGGGGCTTAGCTCCTACGAGCAGTACTTC CASREQGLSSYEQYF
- - TRBJ2-3 TRBV6-6 15 TGTGCCAGCAGTATAGGAGGGGGCGATACAGATACGCAGTATTTT CASSIGGGDTDTQYF